The next 29 T cell receptor beta chains were all read from a single sample in a study of cytomegalovirus exposure and HLA in healthy donors. Amplification used 60 Vbeta primers and 13 Jbeta primers. Clones were read by immunoSEQ multiplex PCR, and TCRdb kept only the in-frame ones, dropping some. The sample has about 110,000 clones, 65% to 80% seen once. The sample consisted of PBMCs. All receptors derive from a woman aged 40-49 years in good health and CMV-seronegative.

The rearrangement joins TRBV19 to TRBJ1-4; 7 bases match TRBD1. J gave up 7 bases and V 5 bases, and 7 bases lay outside the gene matches. This CDR3 region has 14 residues. Looked up from germline, CDR1 is LNHDA and CDR2 is SQIVND (reference sequence). This CDR3 is CASSPDRDREKLFF. The DNA of the CDR3 is TGTGCCAGTAGTCCCGACAGGGATCGTGAAAAACTGTTTTTT. The entire variable domain, with the rest obtained from reference TRBV19 and TRBJ1-4, is as follows: DGGITQSPKYLFRKEGQNVTLSCEQNLNHDAMYWYRQDPGQGLRLIYYSQIVNDFQKGDIAEGYSVSREKKESFPLTVTSAQKNPTAFYLCASSPDRDREKLFFGSGTQLSVL.

About this clone: One end of the junction varies from germline; a read error may be responsible. The rearrangement links TRBV4-3 to TRBJ2-6, with D tentatively TRBD2 (5 bases). The germline gives CDR1 LGHNA, CDR2 YSLEER. The CDR3 runs to 17 residues. CDR3 nucleotide sequence: TGCGCCAGCAGCCAAGGGACTGGTGGAAGGGTAGCCAACGTCCCGACTTTC. Translation: CASSQGTGGRVANVPTF.

A single count supports this clone. The J gene is TRBJ2-7, the V gene TRBV7-2; D is possibly TRBD2 (6 bases). The germline V and J ends were trimmed by 1 base and 7 bases, with 17 bases remaining between them. CDR1 SGHTA and CDR2 FQGNSA come from the germline V gene. This CDR3 has 15 residues. The chain's CDR3 is CASSLGVGGPREQYF. DNA of the CDR3: TGTGCCAGCAGCTTAGGAGTCGGGGGTCCTCGGGAGCAGTACTTC.

V usage is TRBV30 and J usage is TRBJ2-7, with D possibly being TRBD2 (6 bases). This CDR3 region has 14 residues. The germline V gene has CDR1 GTSNPN and CDR2 SVGIG (reference sequence). V was pared by 0 bases and J by 0 bases, with 9 bases between. CDR3 region: CAWSVGTVSYEQYF. As DNA, the CDR3 is TGTGCCTGGAGTGTAGGGACTGTCTCCTACGAGCAGTACTTC.

The rearrangement links TRBV9 to TRBJ2-4; 8 bases are a match to TRBD1. The CDR3 is made up of 14 amino acids. V lost 3 bases to trimming and J lost 7 bases; unmatched junction nucleotides: 6. Germline CDR1 and CDR2: SGDLS and YYNGEE. The CDR3 DNA follows: TGTGCCAGCAGCGCTGGACAGGGTAGGAACATTCAGTACTTC. It yields the protein CASSAGQGRNIQYF.

The genes are TRBV5-5 and TRBJ1-2; TRBD1 is a possible D gene (6 bases). The germline V and J ends were trimmed by 4 bases and 0 bases, with 10 bases remaining between them. The CDR3 length is 14 residues. CDR1 SGHKS and CDR2 YYEKEE come from the germline V gene (reference sequence). The DNA of the CDR3 is TGTGCCAGCAGCACCTGGACAGCTAACTATGGCTACACCTTC. Translated, it gives CASSTWTANYGYTF.

There are a few counts of this clone. In nucleotides, the CDR3 is TGTGCCAGCAGCTTATGGCGTCAGGGGGTTAGTTCACCCCTCCACTTT. Translating it yields CASSLWRQGVSSPLHF. This rearrangement joins TRBV7-9 to TRBJ1-6; 7 nucleotides line up with TRBD1. The junction had 10 bases not matched to a gene; V was cut back by 2 bases and J by 9 bases. Germline values: CDR1 SEHNR, CDR2 FQNEAQ (reference sequence). The CDR3 loop spans 16 amino acids.

This chain joins TRBV7-9 and TRBJ2-7, with D possibly being TRBD2 (6 bases). V lost 5 bases to trimming and J lost 6 bases, with 20 bases between them. Germline V CDR1 and CDR2: SEHNR, FQNEAQ (reference sequence). CDR3 size: 15 residues. CDR3 sequence reads: CASSPFGGALFEQYF. The CDR3 region has the DNA TGTGCCAGCAGCCCTTTTGGAGGGGCCCTCTTCGAGCAGTACTTC.

The genes are TRBV6-1 and TRBJ2-1; TRBD2 agrees at 7 bases. The ends lost 4 bases at V and 0 bases at J; junction bases unmatched: 6. The CDR3 totals 16 residues. Germline CDR1 MNHNS, CDR2 SASEGT. The CDR3 coding sequence is TGTGCCAGCAGTGGGGAGGGAACGAGCTCCTACAATGAGCAGTTCTTC. It is translated as CASSGEGTSSYNEQFF.

V is TRBV2 and J is TRBJ2-5; TRBD2 aligns across 7 bases. V trimming: 3 bases; J trimming: 2 bases; junction bases outside the gene matches: 6. Germline lookup yields CDR1 SNHLY and CDR2 FYNNEI. This CDR3 has 15 amino acids. The CDR3 DNA reads as TGTGCCAGCAGTGACCCTGGACTAGGACAAGAGACCCAGTACTTC. This translates into CASSDPGLGQETQYF.

The V and J genes are TRBV7-2 and TRBJ2-1; D is perhaps TRBD1 (5 bases). CDR1 is SGHTA and CDR2 is FQGNSA in the germline V gene. The V and J ends lost 5 bases and 5 bases respectively, with 16 bases between them. The length of the CDR3 is 15 residues. The chain's CDR3 is CASSPGAIRHNEQFF. The CDR3 bases are TGTGCCAGCAGCCCTGGGGCCATCCGGCACAATGAGCAGTTCTTC.

This sequence joins TRBV7-6 and TRBJ2-3, with D possibly being TRBD1 (5 bases). Trimming removed 1 base from V and 4 bases from J, with 6 bases in between. Germline-derived CDR1 and CDR2 are SGHVS and FNYEAQ. The CDR3 runs 13 residues. The CDR3 sequence is CASSLVGPDTQYF. DNA for the CDR3: TGTGCCAGCAGCTTAGTGGGGCCAGATACGCAGTATTTT.

The rearrangement joins TRBV18 to TRBJ2-1; D may be TRBD1 (6 bases). This CDR3 is 14 amino acids long. V was pared by 6 bases and J by 8 bases, with 17 bases between. Germline CDR1 reads KGHSH; CDR2 reads LQKENI. The CDR3 DNA reads as TGTGCCAGCTCTCAGGACAGCCTGAGCGATGAGCAGTTCTTC. Protein: CASSQDSLSDEQFF.

This chain links TRBV20-1 with TRBJ2-7, with D hard to call. The V end was cut by 2 bases, the J end by 6 bases, with 8 bases between. CDR3 length: 11 residues. Germline loops: CDR1 DFQATT, CDR2 SNEGSKA (reference sequence). CDR3 DNA sequence: TGCAGTGCTAGAATGACTTTCGAGCAGTACTTC. As protein: CSARMTFEQYF.

This clone was observed once. V usage is TRBV19 and J usage is TRBJ2-7; 10 nucleotides align to TRBD2. CDR1 is LNHDA, CDR2 SQIVND, per germline (reference sequence). The V segment lost 7 bases and the J segment 0 bases; nucleotides outside the gene matches: 6. This CDR3 has 15 amino acids. The CDR3 DNA is TGTGCCAGTAACCCGTCTAGCGGGAGCTCCTACGAGCAGTACTTC. Its protein is CASNPSSGSSYEQYF.

This clone showed up just once. The chain joins TRBV9 to TRBJ1-6, with D possibly TRBD1 on 6 matching bases. The V end was cut by 2 bases, the J end by 8 bases, with 11 bases between. CDR1 is SGDLS, CDR2 YYNGEE, per germline. The CDR3 contains 14 residues. Here the CDR3 DNA reads TGTGCCAGCAGCGTGGACAGTTGGGATTCACCCCTCCACTTT. Protein: CASSVDSWDSPLHF.

This clone was observed a handful of times. This sequence joins TRBV6-6 and TRBJ1-1; 8 bases are a match to TRBD1. The CDR3 runs to 15 residues. The germline V gene encodes CDR1 MNHNY and CDR2 SVGAGI (reference sequence). Trimming took 4 bases from V and 0 from J; bases not matched to a gene: 4. In DNA form, the CDR3 reads TGTGCCAGCAGTTGGGACAGGCCCTTGAACACTGAAGCTTTCTTT. This encodes CASSWDRPLNTEAFF.

The chain links TRBV5-6 to TRBJ1-1, with D perhaps TRBD1 (5 bases). Germline CDR1 SGHDT, CDR2 YYEEEE. This CDR3 region has 15 residues. V dropped 4 bases and J dropped 0 bases, with 13 bases sitting between them. The CDR3 spells CASSGPTELNTEAFF. In nucleotides, the CDR3 is TGTGCCAGCAGCGGACCGACAGAACTGAACACTGAAGCTTTCTTT.

V is TRBV7-2 and J is TRBJ2-3, with TRBD1 matching 8 bases. Germline V CDR1 and CDR2: SGHTA, FQGNSA. Trimming at V came to 6 bases and at J to 4 bases, leaving 6 bases not matched to a gene. The CDR3 is 14 residues long. This CDR3 is CASSLQGAADTQYF. CDR3 nucleotides: TGTGCCAGCAGTCTTCAGGGGGCGGCAGATACGCAGTATTTT.

Regarding this clone: The conserved closing phenylalanine or tryptophan is absent in this CDR3, likely reflecting a read error. The rearrangement uses TRBV5-4 and TRBJ1-1, with 9 bases lining up with TRBD1. The CDR3 extends over 13 amino acids. Germline-derived CDR1 and CDR2 are SGHNT and YYREEE (reference sequence). With 4 bases clipped from V and 7 bases from J, the junction kept 5 bases outside the gene matches. In DNA form, the CDR3 reads TGTGCCAGCAGCCGGACAGGGGAAATTGAAGCTTTCCTT. This sequence encodes CASSRTGEIEAFL.

The rearrangement links TRBV11-2 to TRBJ2-7; D is perhaps TRBD2 (6 bases). The V end lost 0 bases, the J end lost 6 bases, and 15 bases lay between the germline ends. CDR1 is SGHAT, CDR2 FQNNGV, per germline. This CDR3 spans 15 amino acids. This CDR3 reads CASSLDRLVPPEQYF. The CDR3 bases are TGTGCCAGCAGCTTAGATCGACTAGTTCCCCCCGAGCAGTACTTC.

This CDR3 is CASRRTSGSYNEQFF. Written as DNA, the CDR3 is TGTGCCAGCAGGAGAACTAGCGGCTCCTACAATGAGCAGTTCTTC. The rearrangement uses TRBV6-4 and TRBJ2-1; 8 bases fit TRBD2. The CDR3 contains 15 residues. V lost 6 bases, J lost 0 bases, and 4 bases stayed unmatched. CDR1 is MRHNA, CDR2 SNTAGT, per germline.

This clone was seen only once. The rearrangement joins TRBV6-5 to TRBJ2-3; TRBD1 matches 7 bases. J gave up 2 bases and V 6 bases, and 8 bases lay outside the gene matches. Germline V gives CDR1 MNHEY, CDR2 SVGAGI. The CDR3 totals 15 residues. In nucleotides, the CDR3 is TGTGCCAGCAGGGACAGGAACCCTGTCACAGATACGCAGTATTTT. It codes for CASRDRNPVTDTQYF.

V usage is TRBV6-1 and J usage is TRBJ2-5; D possibly corresponds to TRBD1 (6 bases). The CDR3 is made up of 16 amino acids. Germline V gene sequence: CDR1 MNHNS, CDR2 SASEGT. The V end lost 4 bases, the J end lost 5 bases, and 20 bases lay between the germline ends. CDR3 coding DNA: TGTGCCAGCAGTGGAGGCCGCCAGGGGCAAGGGGAGACCCAGTACTTC. Protein sequence: CASSGGRQGQGETQYF.

The chain links TRBV27 to TRBJ1-6; TRBD1 matches 8 bases. Per germline, CDR1 MNHEY and CDR2 SMNVEV (reference sequence). The CDR3 runs 16 residues. Losses at the gene ends were 0 bases for V and 9 bases for J; bases not matched to a gene: 7. CDR3 sequence: CASSLSITGGGSPLHF. CDR3 nucleotide sequence: TGTGCCAGCAGTTTATCGATTACAGGGGGGGGTTCACCCCTCCACTTT.

J is TRBJ1-4 and V is TRBV5-8; 8 nucleotides agree with TRBD1. The J segment lost 1 base and the V segment lost 4 bases, leaving 3 bases of the junction unmatched. The CDR3 sequence is 15 residues long. Germline V gene sequence: CDR1 SGHTS, CDR2 YDEGEE. CDR3 in DNA: TGTGCCAGCAGCCGTGGACAGGGAACTAATGAAAAACTGTTTTTT. Protein product: CASSRGQGTNEKLFF.

The genes are TRBV4-1 and TRBJ1-2, with D possibly matching TRBD1 (6 bases). This CDR3 comprises 15 residues. V lost 1 base to trimming and J lost 2 bases, with 11 bases between them. Germline-derived CDR1 and CDR2 are MGHRA and YSYEKL. The CDR3 here is CASSQGEGGNYGYTF. The CDR3 DNA sequence: TGCGCCAGCAGCCAAGGAGAAGGGGGAAACTATGGCTACACCTTC.

The chain employs TRBV25-1 and TRBJ1-1, with D perhaps TRBD1 (5 bases). The CDR3 has 16 residues. V lost 1 base and J lost 2, with 14 bases in between. The germline V gene encodes CDR1 MGHDK and CDR2 SYGVNS. CDR3 sequence: CASSESDTPGNTEAFF. In DNA, the CDR3 is TGTGCCAGCAGTGAATCGGACACTCCCGGAAACACTGAAGCTTTCTTT.

The chain employs TRBV6-5 and TRBJ1-2; D ambiguous. With 2 bases removed from V and 4 bases from J, the gap between germline ends came to 8 bases. This CDR3 contains 13 residues. Germline V gives CDR1 MNHEY, CDR2 SVGAGI. The CDR3 spells CASSYGLGYGYTF. The CDR3 DNA follows: TGTGCCAGCAGTTACGGACTTGGCTATGGCTACACCTTC.